These 20 T cell receptor beta chains came from one sample sequenced in a study of blood T cell repertoires in COVID-19. The protocol was immunoSEQ multiplex PCR, while the TCRdb copy is restricted to in-frame clones and leaves out a portion. The sample carries approximately 400,000 clones, roughly 80% recorded once. The source material was peripheral blood. The receptors shown here come from a human donor with acute or convalescent COVID-19. The donor label of this sample is uncertain.

In its sample, this clone was seen once. V usage is TRBV21-1 and J usage is TRBJ1-5. TRBV21-1 is deemed a pseudogene. The CDR3 is 15 amino acids. As DNA, the CDR3 is TGTGCCAGCAGCATTCGACGGGATAGCAATCAGCCCCAGCATTTT. It is translated as CASSIRRDSNQPQHF.

The V and J genes are TRBV10-3 and TRBJ1-2, with 7 bases lining up with TRBD1. Germline assignment: CDR1 ENHRY and CDR2 SYGVKD. The CDR3 runs 16 residues. Trimming removed 4 bases from V and 3 bases from J; junction bases left unmatched: 11. This CDR3 is CAISGVRQGGDYGYTF. The CDR3 DNA sequence: TGTGCCATCAGTGGGGTTCGACAGGGTGGGGACTATGGCTACACCTTC.

This clone came up a few times. The chain employs TRBV12-3 or TRBV12-4 and TRBJ2-7; D ambiguous. The CDR3 totals 13 residues. Trimming removed 5 bases from V and 8 bases from J, with 16 bases in between. The CDR3 region has the DNA TGTGCCAGCAGTGCCCCTCCATCGTACAAGCAGTACTTC. This translates into CASSAPPSYKQYF.

The chain links TRBV28 to TRBJ1-5; D possibly corresponds to TRBD1 (5 bases). The CDR3 extends over 15 amino acids. CDR1 and CDR2 from the germline V gene are MDHEN and SYDVKM. V shed 3 bases and J shed 5 bases, with 14 bases lying between them. The DNA for the CDR3 is TGTGCCAGCAGTTTCGGAATTTGGGGGGATCAGCCCCAGCATTTT. It codes for CASSFGIWGDQPQHF.

The V call is TRBV6-1, the J call TRBJ1-1; maybe TRBD1 (5 bases). This CDR3 spans 18 amino acids. The germline V gene has CDR1 MNHNS and CDR2 SASEGT. The V gene lost 4 bases and the J gene lost 2 bases, with 23 bases spanning the gap. The chain's CDR3 is CASSGRWQGGGGNTEAFF. CDR3 nucleotides: TGTGCCAGCAGTGGCAGGTGGCAGGGTGGGGGGGGAAACACTGAAGCTTTCTTT.

In this sample, this clone turned up a few times. The chain joins TRBV6-1 to TRBJ2-7; 11 nucleotides align to TRBD2. The V gene's germline CDR1 is MNHNS and CDR2 SASEGT. V trimming: 2 bases; J trimming: 6 bases; junction bases outside the gene matches: 0. This CDR3 spans 13 amino acids. CDR3 amino acids: CASSELAGGEQYF. The CDR3 DNA is TGTGCCAGCAGTGAACTAGCGGGAGGCGAGCAGTACTTC.

The chain carries TRBV2 and TRBJ1-2; no definite D call. Germline V CDR1 and CDR2: SNHLY, FYNNEI. The CDR3 has 13 residues. The ends were cut back, 6 bases at V and 9 bases at J, with 17 bases in the middle. The CDR3 DNA reads TGTGCCAGCAGCCCGCAACCCAACTTTAGCTACACCTTC. Residues: CASSPQPNFSYTF.

This chain links TRBV11-1 with TRBJ2-2, with 11 bases lining up with TRBD2. Germline values: CDR1 SGHAT, CDR2 FQDESV (reference sequence). This CDR3 contains 16 residues. Losses at the gene ends were 4 bases for V and 4 bases for J; bases not matched to a gene: 5. The DNA of the CDR3 is TGTGCCAGCAGCTCGACTAGCGGGGTAACCACCGGGGAGCTGTTTTTT. It specifies CASSSTSGVTTGELFF.

The chain is built from TRBV5-1 and TRBJ2-7, with 11 bases matching TRBD2. Trimming removed 3 bases from V and 1 base from J; junction bases left unmatched: 3. Germline loops: CDR1 SGHRS, CDR2 YFSETQ. The CDR3 extends over 15 amino acids. CDR3 sequence: CASSSGLAASYEQYF. DNA for the CDR3: TGCGCCAGCAGCTCGGGACTAGCGGCGTCCTACGAGCAGTACTTC.

This clone has a handful of counts. This rearrangement joins TRBV6-2 or TRBV6-3 to TRBJ2-1, with 11 bases matching TRBD2. Germline V CDR1 and CDR2: MNHEY, SVGEGT. The CDR3 covers 15 residues. The V gene end was trimmed by 4 bases and the J gene end by 3 bases; junction bases not matched to a gene: 2. The CDR3 is CASSSGTSGYNEQFF. CDR3 sequence (DNA): TGTGCCAGCAGTTCCGGGACTAGCGGCTACAATGAGCAGTTCTTC.

A few counts support this clone. This chain connects TRBV30 to TRBJ1-2; D unclear. Germline CDR1 GTSNPN, CDR2 SVGIG (reference sequence). V lost 1 base to trimming and J lost 3 bases, with 9 bases between them. CDR3 length: 13 residues. CDR3 protein: CAWSGGAYYGYTF. In nucleotides, the CDR3 is TGTGCCTGGAGTGGCGGCGCCTACTATGGCTACACCTTC. The full variable domain, rest sourced from reference TRBV30 and TRBJ1-2, is SQTIHQWPATLVQPVGSPLSLECTVEGTSNPNLYWYRQAAGRGLQLLFYSVGIGQISSEVPQNLSASRPQDRQFILSSKKLLLSDSGFYLCAWSGGAYYGYTFGSGTRLTVV.

The CDR3 region is CASSRTAQGSTDTQYF. The DNA for the CDR3 is TGTGCCAGCTCACGGACAGCCCAGGGGAGCACAGATACGCAGTATTTT. V gene TRBV18 combines with J gene TRBJ2-3; TRBD1 is a possible D gene (6 bases). Trimming removed 4 bases from V and 0 bases from J, with 14 bases in between. Germline V gene sequence: CDR1 KGHSH, CDR2 LQKENI. This CDR3 has 16 amino acids.

Worth noting for this clone: This may be a read error, as it is one base from a much larger clone. The V call is TRBV7-9, the J call TRBJ1-1; D is possibly TRBD1 (6 bases). Germline V gene lookup returns CDR1 SEHNR and CDR2 FQNEAQ (reference sequence). The ends were cut back, 4 bases at V and 1 base at J, with 10 bases in the middle. CDR3 size: 14 residues. The CDR3 DNA sequence: TGTGCCAGCAGCTCCCGGACAGAGAACACTGAAGCTTTCTTT. Its translation: CASSSRTENTEAFF.

The chain recombines TRBV9 with TRBJ1-1; unclear D gene. CDR1 is SGDLS and CDR2 is YYNGEE in the germline V gene. Trimming pared 4 bases from V and 2 bases from J, leaving 9 bases between. The CDR3 contains 13 residues. CDR3 loop: CASSPNSNTEAFF. Written as DNA, the CDR3 is TGTGCCAGCAGCCCCAACAGCAACACTGAAGCTTTCTTT. Using reference TRBV9 and TRBJ1-1 for the parts outside the CDR3, the full variable domain is DSGVTQTPKHLITATGQRVTLRCSPRSGDLSVYWYQQSLDQGLQFLIQYYNGEERAKGNILERFSAQQFPDLHSELNLSSLELGDSALYFCASSPNSNTEAFFGQGTRLTVV.

The sample holds a few counts of this clone. J is TRBJ2-1 and V is TRBV5-5; 12 positions agree with TRBD2. This CDR3 is built from 15 residues. CDR1 and CDR2 from the germline V gene are SGHKS and YYEKEE (reference sequence). Trimming cost V 4 bases and J 8 bases; bases outside gene matches: 7. This chain's CDR3 is CASSPLAGGAYEQFF. Written as DNA, the CDR3 is TGTGCCAGCAGCCCACTAGCGGGAGGCGCATATGAGCAGTTCTTC.

The chain carries TRBV29-1 and TRBJ2-1; D is uncertain. From germline, CDR1 is SQVTM and CDR2 ANQGSEA. Trimming shortened V by 2 bases and J by 10 bases, and 12 bases separated the two germline ends. There are 12 residues in the CDR3. The CDR3 is CSVEFSYGEQFF. DNA for the CDR3: TGCAGCGTTGAATTTAGCTATGGCGAGCAGTTCTTC.

The chain recombines TRBV27 with TRBJ2-7; D is possibly TRBD2 (7 bases). Per the germline V gene, CDR1 is MNHEY and CDR2 is SMNVEV (reference sequence). CDR3 length equals 15 residues. V was shortened by 6 bases and J by 3 bases, with 18 bases between the two germline ends. The CDR3 DNA reads TGTGCCAGCAGCCAACTGGGGGGGCTGCACTACGAGCAGTACTTC. Protein product: CASSQLGGLHYEQYF.

The sample holds one count of this clone. V and J are TRBV18 and TRBJ2-7; 8 bases are shared with TRBD2. V was clipped by 6 bases and J by 6 bases; unmatched bases: 10. The CDR3 length is 14 residues. The germline CDR1 and CDR2 sequences are KGHSH and LQKENI. The CDR3 is CASSPGGGLGEQYF. CDR3 bases: TGTGCCAGCTCCCCCGGGGGGGGGCTAGGCGAGCAGTACTTC.

This clone appeared a few times. This chain uses TRBV7-2 with TRBJ2-2, with D tentatively TRBD2 (5 bases). CDR1 is SGHTA, CDR2 FQGNSA, per germline. V lost 1 base to trimming and J lost 0 bases, with 6 bases between them. The CDR3 spans 15 residues. DNA for the CDR3: TGTGCCAGCAGCTTAGTACTAGCGAACACCGGGGAGCTGTTTTTT. This encodes CASSLVLANTGELFF.

This clone turned up a few times. This chain uses TRBV18 with TRBJ1-1; D is possibly TRBD1 (6 bases). This CDR3 region has 15 residues. Trimming stripped 5 bases from V and 2 bases from J, with 15 bases between. CDR1 and CDR2 from the germline V gene are KGHSH and LQKENI. The CDR3 sequence: CASSGQDSTNTEAFF. The CDR3 DNA follows: TGTGCCAGCTCAGGTCAGGACAGTACTAACACTGAAGCTTTCTTT. The entire variable domain, with the rest obtained from reference TRBV18 and TRBJ1-1, is as follows: NAGVMQNPRHLVRRRGQEARLRCSPMKGHSHVYWYRQLPEEGLKFMVYLQKENIIDESGMPKERFSAEFPKEGPSILRIQQVVRGDSAAYFCASSGQDSTNTEAFFGQGTRLTVV.